This passage covers 20 T cell receptor beta chains from one sample sequenced in a study of response to subunit inactivated influenza vaccine. TCRdb reanalysed the RT-PCR reads using MiXCR and keeps one entry per CDR3 protein. Among more than 600,000 distinct CDR3 sequences listed, less than 20% were seen once. The material sequenced was PBMCs from blood, taken more than 4 days after vaccination. The receptors come from a man aged 50 to 60 who received an inactivated influenza vaccine.

This clonotype was observed a handful of times. The chain couples TRBV5-4 to TRBJ1-1; a possible D gene is TRBD1 (5 bases). CDR3 length: 16 residues. V lost 4 bases to trimming and J lost 2 bases, with 18 bases between them. In germline, CDR1 is SGHNT, CDR2 YYREEE (reference sequence). CDR3 region: CASSQSPKGFNTEAFF. In DNA form, the CDR3 reads TGTGCCAGCAGCCAGTCTCCGAAGGGGTTTAACACTGAAGCTTTCTTT.

The V call is TRBV10-3, the J call TRBJ2-7; D is possibly TRBD2 (6 bases). CDR1 and CDR2 from the germline V gene are ENHRY and SYGVKD. V was pared by 4 bases and J by 2 bases, with 18 bases between. The CDR3 has 16 residues. CDR3 in DNA: TGTGCCATCAGTGGAACTAGCTCTCTGGCACCCTACGAGCAGTACTTC. Amino acids: CAISGTSSLAPYEQYF.

CDR3 nucleotide sequence: TGCAGTGCTAGTAAGGTGGAGGGTGAAAAACTGTTTTTT. This encodes CSASKVEGEKLFF. The gene calls are TRBV20-1 and TRBJ1-4; D not resolved. Germline CDR1 is DFQATT and CDR2 is SNEGSKA (reference sequence). The CDR3 is made up of 13 amino acids. V lost 3 bases and J lost 7, with 12 bases in between.

This clonotype was found many times. J is TRBJ1-1 and V is TRBV12-3 or TRBV12-4; D remains unclear. V lost 3 bases and J lost 3, with 8 bases in between. This CDR3 region has 13 residues. The CDR3 DNA is TGTGCCAGCAGTTTTCAGCGGCACACTGAAGCTTTCTTT. Translated, it gives CASSFQRHTEAFF.

This clonotype was seen repeatedly, ten times or more. V and J are TRBV29-1 and TRBJ1-2; perhaps TRBD1 as D (6 bases). This CDR3 has 11 residues. The ends were cut back, 5 bases at V and 6 bases at J, with 10 bases in the middle. Per the germline V gene, CDR1 is SQVTM and CDR2 is ANQGSEA. Here the CDR3 reads CSVTGADGYTF. CDR3 coding DNA: TGCAGCGTTACGGGGGCGGATGGCTACACCTTC.

This clonotype has more than one count but fewer than ten. The genes are TRBV20-1 and TRBJ2-2; maybe TRBD1 (6 bases). Germline CDR1 reads DFQATT; CDR2 reads SNEGSKA (reference sequence). V was trimmed by 1 base and J by 5 bases, leaving 14 bases between them. The CDR3 covers 15 residues. CDR3 in amino acids: CSARVVGQSTGELFF. CDR3 coding DNA: TGCAGTGCTAGAGTCGTCGGACAGTCAACCGGGGAGCTGTTTTTT.

The rearrangement joins TRBV4-3 to TRBJ2-2, with D tentatively TRBD1 or TRBD2 (5 bases each). Trimming cost V 1 base and J 1 base, with 10 bases left between them. The CDR3 is 16 residues long. From germline, CDR1 is LGHNA and CDR2 YSLEER. The CDR3 is CASSQGRDGNTGELFF. CDR3 sequence (DNA): TGCGCCAGCAGCCAAGGCCGGGACGGGAACACCGGGGAGCTGTTTTTT.

This chain uses TRBV5-5 with TRBJ1-5; no firm D call. CDR1 is SGHKS, CDR2 YYEKEE, per germline (reference sequence). This CDR3 is 16 amino acids long. With 0 bases removed from V and 0 bases from J, the gap between germline ends came to 10 bases. The CDR3 nucleotides read TGTGCCAGCAGCTTGGGCAACTCACATAGCAATCAGCCCCAGCATTTT. Its protein product is CASSLGNSHSNQPQHF.

Regarding this clonotype: Given the absence of the conserved phenylalanine or tryptophan at the CDR3 end, a read error is likely. The rearrangement joins TRBV30 to TRBJ2-1, with D maybe TRBD1 (5 bases). The germline CDR1 and CDR2 sequences are GTSNPN and SVGIG (reference sequence). The CDR3 loop spans 15 amino acids. Trimming removed 1 base at V and 6 bases at J, with 16 bases between. The CDR3 reads CAWSAFWGRGNEQFL. CDR3 sequence (DNA): TGTGCCTGGAGTGCCTTTTGGGGAAGGGGCAATGAGCAGTTCTTA.

This chain uses TRBV29-1 with TRBJ1-1; 9 bases are a match to TRBD1. This CDR3 has 14 residues. Germline trimming cut 3 bases from V and 7 bases from J; bases unmatched to any gene: 9. CDR1 and CDR2 from the germline V gene are SQVTM and ANQGSEA. The CDR3: CSVDLPGQGIEAFF. DNA for the CDR3: TGCAGCGTTGATCTTCCGGGACAGGGTATTGAAGCTTTCTTT.

This clonotype was recorded a few times. This chain uses TRBV12-3 or TRBV12-4 with TRBJ1-1, with 11 bases lining up with TRBD1. V was clipped by 4 bases and J by 0 bases; unmatched bases: 7. The CDR3 sequence is 17 residues long. The CDR3 DNA is TGTGCCAGCAGTTCCAGGGACAGGGGGTTCATGAACACTGAAGCTTTCTTT. Its protein product is CASSSRDRGFMNTEAFF.

The V gene is TRBV27, the J gene TRBJ1-5; D is ambiguous. There are 15 residues in the CDR3. CDR1 is MNHEY, CDR2 SMNVEV, per germline (reference sequence). The ends were cut back, 2 bases at V and 6 bases at J, with 14 bases in the middle. The CDR3 DNA reads TGTGCCAGCAGTTTACGCCGGACGGAGGTTCAGCCCCAGCATTTT. It encodes CASSLRRTEVQPQHF.

This chain uses TRBV7-9 with TRBJ1-2; 8 bases are shared with TRBD1. The germline CDR1 and CDR2 sequences are SEHNR and FQNEAQ (reference sequence). The CDR3 sequence is 15 residues long. The ends lost 5 bases at V and 7 bases at J; junction bases unmatched: 12. The CDR3 DNA reads TGTGCCAGCAGCCGCGACAGGGGACGCCTAGGTGGCTACACCTTC. This encodes CASSRDRGRLGGYTF.

CDR3: CSARPGQGLPNEQFF. CDR3 nucleotides: TGCAGTGCTAGACCAGGACAGGGACTACCGAATGAGCAGTTCTTC. The V call is TRBV20-1, the J call TRBJ2-1, with D maybe TRBD1 (8 bases). The V end was cut by 2 bases, the J end by 7 bases, with 18 bases between. Germline values: CDR1 DFQATT, CDR2 SNEGSKA (reference sequence). The CDR3 consists of 15 residues.

This clonotype has a count of ten or more. The gene calls are TRBV6-2 or TRBV6-3 and TRBJ2-5; TRBD1 aligns across 8 bases. With 6 bases clipped from V and 3 bases from J, the junction kept 6 bases outside the gene matches. This CDR3 comprises 14 residues. Germline V gene lookup returns CDR1 MNHEY and CDR2 SVGEGT. CDR3 sequence: CASSSLDREETQYF. The CDR3 DNA follows: TGTGCCAGCAGCTCCCTGGACAGGGAAGAGACCCAGTACTTC.

The table lists this clonotype with a few counts. The V call is TRBV6-1, the J call TRBJ2-1; TRBD2 matches at 10 bases. V gave up 9 bases and J gave up 5 bases; unmatched junction bases: 10. Germline CDR1 MNHNS, CDR2 SASEGT. The CDR3 spans 15 residues. The CDR3 loop is CARLHGLAGDNEQFF. For the CDR3, the DNA is TGTGCCAGACTCCACGGGCTAGCGGGAGACAATGAGCAGTTCTTC.

This clonotype has a count of ten or more. This chain links TRBV10-3 with TRBJ2-5; D may be TRBD2 (5 bases). Trimming took 0 bases from V and 2 from J, leaving 7 bases between them. Germline lookup yields CDR1 ENHRY and CDR2 SYGVKD. The CDR3 has 14 residues. In DNA form, the CDR3 reads TGTGCCATCAGTGAGTCATCGGGGCAAGAGACCCAGTACTTC. Translated: CAISESSGQETQYF.

V gene TRBV5-1 combines with J gene TRBJ1-6, with D possibly TRBD1 on 5 matching bases. V was trimmed by 0 bases and J by 7 bases, leaving 8 bases between them. CDR1 SGHRS and CDR2 YFSETQ come from the germline V gene. This CDR3 is 14 amino acids long. The CDR3 DNA follows: TGCGCCAGCAGCTTGGACAGGACGAATTCACCCCTCCACTTT. It translates to CASSLDRTNSPLHF.

This clonotype was observed many times. The chain combines TRBV3-1 with TRBJ2-1; 8 bases agree with TRBD2. The trim removed 6 bases at V and 4 bases at J, leaving 8 bases unmatched. This CDR3 region has 15 residues. Germline CDR1 is LGHDT and CDR2 is YNNKEL (reference sequence). The CDR3 bases are TGTGCCAGCAGGTTGGTAGCGGGATCTTACAATGAGCAGTTCTTC. Its translation is CASRLVAGSYNEQFF.

CDR3 in amino acids: CASSTGDRSNQPQHF. In DNA form, the CDR3 reads TGTGCCAGCAGCACAGGTGACAGGTCAAATCAGCCCCAGCATTTT. V usage is TRBV21-1 and J usage is TRBJ1-5; the D segment call TRBD1 is taken from the table without a DNA check. TRBV21-1 is a documented pseudogene. The CDR3 consists of 15 residues.